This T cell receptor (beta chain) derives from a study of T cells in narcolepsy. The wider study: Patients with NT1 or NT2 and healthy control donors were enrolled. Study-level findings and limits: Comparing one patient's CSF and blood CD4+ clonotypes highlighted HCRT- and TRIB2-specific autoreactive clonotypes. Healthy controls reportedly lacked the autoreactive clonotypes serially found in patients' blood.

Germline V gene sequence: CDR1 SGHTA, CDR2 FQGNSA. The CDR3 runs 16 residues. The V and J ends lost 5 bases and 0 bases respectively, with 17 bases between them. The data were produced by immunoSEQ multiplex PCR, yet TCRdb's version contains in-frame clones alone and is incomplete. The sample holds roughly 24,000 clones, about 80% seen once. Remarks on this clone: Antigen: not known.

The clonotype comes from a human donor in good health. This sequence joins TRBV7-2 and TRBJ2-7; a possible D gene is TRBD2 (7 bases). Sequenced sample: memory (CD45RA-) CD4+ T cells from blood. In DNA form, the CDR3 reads TGTGCCAGCAGCATTGGGGGGGGCTTCCACTCCTACGAGCAGTACTTC. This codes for CASSIGGGFHSYEQYF.